This TCR beta chain derives from a study of CD8 T cells in Susac syndrome. This clonotype was detected only once. The CDR3 is 12 amino acids. The germline CDR1 and CDR2 sequences are DFQATT and SNEGSKA (reference sequence). V lost 5 bases and J 0 bases, leaving 7 bases between the germline ends. When the RNA was reverse transcribed, random hexamers were used with an input of roughly 0.45 to 1 ug. Via MiXCR, TCRdb re-called the immunoSEQ multiplex PCR reads, giving one row per CDR3 protein. The table includes 95,000 to 150,000 distinct CDR3 sequences, 96% detected once. This sequence joins TRBV20-1 and TRBJ1-1; D remains unclear. This clonotype was obtained from a human donor with Susac syndrome. The specimen sequenced was CD4+ T cells from PBMCs. This chain's CDR3 is CSALGLNTEAFF. CDR3 nucleotides: TGCAGTGCTCTCGGCCTGAACACTGAAGCTTTCTTT.